This T cell receptor beta chain was captured in a study of blood T cell repertoires in COVID-19. Turning to the study itself: The study drew acute and convalescent COVID-19 samples from the United States, Italy and Spain. T cells, B-cell-depleted T cells, or PBMCs provided the cDNA or gDNA that served as material.

TCRdb keeps only in-frame clones here, not all; method: immunoSEQ multiplex PCR. The sample yields approximately 200,000 clones, about 87% seen once. V was pared by 8 bases and J by 10 bases, with 16 bases between. Germline CDR1 reads KGHDR; CDR2 reads SFDVKD. This CDR3 contains 13 residues. This receptor was obtained from a woman aged 25 to 39 with acute or convalescent COVID-19. Sequences were obtained from peripheral blood. V gene TRBV24-1 combines with J gene TRBJ2-2; maybe TRBD1 (6 bases). The CDR3 reads CATKQGSTSELFF. CDR3 bases: TGTGCCACCAAGCAGGGGTCGACTTCGGAGCTGTTTTTT.